Presented here are 13 T cell receptor beta chains from one specimen sequenced in a study of T cells in Graves' hyperthyroidism and ophthalmopathy. From RNA transcripts, TCR beta CDR3 regions were amplified. HTBI primers were the set used in a first-round RT-PCR of the TCR CDR3. TCRdb reprocessed the multiplex PCR reads with MiXCR, giving one entry per CDR3 protein. This sample has 450,000 to 650,000 distinct CDR3 sequences, with about a fifth found just once. The sequenced sample was blood. All receptors derive from a man between 18 and 29 years old with Graves' hyperthyroidism.

On this clonotype itself: It is likely a read error, because the conserved phenylalanine at the end of the CDR3 is missing. This chain links TRBV10-3 with TRBJ1-2; TRBD1 agrees at 8 bases. V lost 2 bases to trimming and J lost 4 bases; unmatched junction nucleotides: 0. CDR3 length: 13 residues. Germline CDR1 ENHRY, CDR2 SYGVKD. The CDR3 DNA sequence: TGTGCCATCAGTGAGGGGACAGGCTATGGCTACACCTCC. Encoded protein: CAISEGTGYGYTS.

At least ten counts were recorded for this clonotype. The chain uses TRBV6-1 and TRBJ1-1, with D uncertain. The germline V gene has CDR1 MNHNS and CDR2 SASEGT. This CDR3 comprises 13 residues. V dropped 3 bases and J dropped 6 bases, with 11 bases sitting between them. CDR3 nucleotide sequence: TGTGCCAGCAGTGATGGCCAGCGAGCTGAAGCTTTCTTT. Protein: CASSDGQRAEAFF.

In this sample, this clonotype turned up many times. This chain links TRBV30 with TRBJ1-1, with D unclear. The CDR3 is 14 residues long. V lost 1 base and J 1 base, leaving 10 bases between the germline ends. The germline V gene encodes CDR1 GTSNPN and CDR2 SVGIG (reference sequence). CDR3 amino acids: CAWSGLRANTEAFF. The CDR3 DNA is TGTGCCTGGAGTGGTCTTAGGGCGAACACTGAAGCTTTCTTT.

The rearrangement links TRBV27 to TRBJ2-5, with 14 positions matching TRBD2. The germline V gene encodes CDR1 MNHEY and CDR2 SMNVEV (reference sequence). The CDR3 has 19 residues. V lost 2 bases, J lost 3 bases, and 11 bases stayed unmatched. The CDR3 nucleotides read TGTGCCAGCAGTTTAACAATGTTGGGGACTAGCGGGAGAGAAGAGACCCAGTACTTC. This gives the protein CASSLTMLGTSGREETQYF.

Many counts were recorded for this clonotype. This sequence joins TRBV28 and TRBJ1-1, with D possibly matching TRBD1 (5 bases). Germline V gives CDR1 MDHEN, CDR2 SYDVKM. The CDR3 is 17 residues long. V was trimmed by 6 bases and J by 4 bases, leaving 24 bases between them. The CDR3 spells CASRHTAGRAYVTEAFF. CDR3 nucleotides: TGTGCCAGCAGACATACGGCGGGGCGCGCCTACGTCACTGAAGCTTTCTTT.

This clonotype was observed many times. The chain carries TRBV6-1 and TRBJ1-1; 8 bases are a match to TRBD1. This CDR3 region has 15 residues. After removal of 7 bases from V and 1 base from J, the junction contained 8 bases not matched to a gene. In germline, CDR1 is MNHNS, CDR2 SASEGT. This CDR3 is CASMVQGARNTEAFF. The CDR3 DNA reads TGTGCCAGCATGGTGCAGGGGGCGCGGAACACTGAAGCTTTCTTT.

This clonotype was detected many times. The CDR3 sequence: CASTPGGAETQYF. The DNA for the CDR3 is TGTGCCAGCACCCCAGGGGGCGCAGAGACCCAGTACTTC. The gene calls are TRBV6-5 and TRBJ2-5; 8 nucleotides align to TRBD1. CDR1 and CDR2 (germline): MNHEY, SVGAGI. CDR3 size: 13 residues. The J segment lost 4 bases and the V segment lost 7 bases, leaving 5 bases of the junction unmatched.

This clonotype occurred a few times. The genes are TRBV12-3 or TRBV12-4 and TRBJ2-3; 7 nucleotides align to TRBD1. The CDR3 contains 14 residues. J lost 1 base, V lost 3 bases, and 1 base had no gene match. This CDR3 is CASSFGTGTDTQYF. Here the CDR3 DNA reads TGTGCCAGCAGTTTTGGGACAGGCACAGATACGCAGTATTTT.

This clonotype has a single count. One end of the junction does not line up with germline, which may come from a read error. The chain carries TRBV20-1 and TRBJ2-5; D call uncertain. CDR3 length: 18 residues. The germline gives CDR1 DFQATT, CDR2 SNEGSKA (reference sequence). CDR3 in amino acids: CSARVLPRRVWTEETQDF. The CDR3, as DNA: TGCAGTGCTAGAGTCCTTCCCAGAAGGGTTTGGACCGAAGAGACCCAGGACTTC.

The sample holds many counts of this clonotype. CDR3 nucleotides: TGTGCCAGCAGCTTAGGAGGCGAGAACTATGGCTACACCTTC. Protein product: CASSLGGENYGYTF. The chain links TRBV11-3 to TRBJ1-2; D not certain. V was clipped by 1 base and J by 2 bases, with 8 bases between them. The CDR3 contains 14 residues. CDR1 is SGHNT and CDR2 is YENEEA in the germline V gene.

This clonotype came up a few times. The chain joins TRBV24-1 to TRBJ2-5; D is unresolved. V lost 4 bases and J 0 bases, leaving 11 bases between the germline ends. This CDR3 comprises 15 residues. CDR1 is KGHDR, CDR2 SFDVKD, per germline. CDR3 region: CATSDPRRDQETQYF. CDR3 DNA: TGTGCCACCAGTGACCCTCGTCGGGACCAAGAGACCCAGTACTTC.

This clonotype appeared many times. The J gene is TRBJ2-7, the V gene TRBV7-8; D ambiguous. Germline V gene lookup returns CDR1 SGHVS and CDR2 FQNEAQ. V gave up 3 bases and J gave up 3 bases, with 9 bases separating them. This CDR3 comprises 13 residues. CDR3 nucleotide sequence: TGTGCCAGCAGCTTCCGCAGAGACTACGAGCAGTACTTC. Protein sequence: CASSFRRDYEQYF.

The sample holds many counts of this clonotype. The CDR3 DNA reads as TGTGCCAGCAGTTTATCTCCCCGGGGGTGGACCTACGAGCAGTACTTC. Translation: CASSLSPRGWTYEQYF. This rearrangement joins TRBV27 to TRBJ2-7; possible D gene TRBD2, 6 bases. The germline gives CDR1 MNHEY, CDR2 SMNVEV (reference sequence). V lost 0 bases to trimming and J lost 2 bases, with 14 bases between them. This CDR3 spans 16 amino acids.